The T cell receptor beta chain under discussion was sequenced for a study of technical replicates of blood from a handful of donors. This table comes from immunoSEQ multiplex PCR, and its TCRdb copy is limited to in-frame clones, with some not included. Of around 95,000 clones detected, 85% to 95% appear once; the ten largest clones hold approximately 0.24%. From germline, CDR1 is LNHDA and CDR2 SQIVND (reference sequence). This CDR3 region has 12 residues. V was shortened by 1 base and J by 7 bases, with 5 bases between the two germline ends. This clone was counted once. The J gene is TRBJ1-5, the V gene TRBV19; D remains unclear. What was sequenced was T cells isolated from PBMCs. The clonotype originates from a human donor in good health. DNA for the CDR3: TGTGCCAGTAGTATAGCAGGACAGCCCCAGCATTTT. Translated: CASSIAGQPQHF.